This T cell receptor beta chain appears in the sequencing data of a study of T cells expressing NK-cell markers. TCRdb reanalyzed the 5' RACE reads and collapses them to one entry per CDR3 protein, without DNA. The table lists around 380,000 distinct CDR3 sequences. Study-wide findings and caveats: The contribution of dominant NKG2C+ clonotypes to CD8+ T cells in about six donors was about 1.0-7.0%.

Comments on this clonotype: Its antigen is not known.

Germline CDR1 and CDR2: GTSNPN and SVGIG (reference sequence). The CDR3 totals 13 residues. The chain links TRBV30 to TRBJ1-1. Material for sequencing was blood T cells: a sorted CD56 or NKG2C T cell subset, CD4+ or CD8+ T cells, or bulk PBMC T cells (not recorded which). This sequence was found in a woman aged 45-60 years in good health. The CDR3 loop reads CAWSLAVSTEAFF.